The rows below give T cell receptor beta chains drawn from one sample of a study of graft-versus-host responses after intestinal transplantation. Which antigens these TCRs recognize remains unknown. Repertoires were generated with immunoSEQ multiplex PCR, while TCRdb's copy carries only in-frame clones and drops some. Of nearly 90,000 clones listed, less than 90% were seen once; the top ten hold 15% to 20%. The starting material was unstimulated CD8+ T cells sorted from spleen or lymph node cells, obtained before intestinal transplant. The receptors shown here come from a human donor who received an intestinal transplant. CDR3s include the opening cysteine and the closing phenylalanine or tryptophan. The D gene is left open where the match is weak. Clone size is stated in some rows and not others, as once, few, many or a class when expanded.

TRBJ1-2 . TRBD1 TRBV7-9 TGTGCCAGCAGCCCTTTGACAGGGGCGGAAGGCTACACCTTC CASSPLTGAEGYTF
TRBJ2-7 . . TRBV14 TGTGCCAGCAGCGATTCGATTAGGTCCTACGAGCAGTACTTC CASSDSIRSYEQYF
TRBJ1-1 . . TRBV11-2 TGTGCCAGCAGCTTAGGACAGGATGAAACCACCTTCCGGGCTTTCTTT CASSLGQDETTFRAFF
TRBJ2-7 once TRBD2 TRBV4-1 TGCGCCAGCAGCCTTAGCGGGGGCCTTTCCTACGAGCAGTACTTC CASSLSGGLSYEQYF
TRBJ2-7 . TRBD1 TRBV30 TGTGCCTGGAGTGTACAGGGGTACGAGCAGTACTTC CAWSVQGYEQYF
TRBJ1-1 . . TRBV9 TGTGCCAGCACAAAGACAGGCTATGGGGAAGCTTTCTTT CASTKTGYGEAFF
TRBJ1-3 . TRBD1 TRBV7-9 TGTGCCAGCAGCATACCCGGACAGGGGAGGGCTGGAAACACCATATATTTT CASSIPGQGRAGNTIYF
TRBJ2-1 . TRBD2 TRBV5-6 TGTGCCAGCAGCGGTGGACTAGCGGCCCTATATTACAATGAGCAGTTCTTC CASSGGLAALYYNEQFF
TRBJ2-7 few TRBD2 TRBV19 TGTGCCAGTAGTATAGTTAGCGGGGGGGCCGGTTCCTACGAGCAGTACTTC CASSIVSGGAGSYEQYF
TRBJ2-5 . . TRBV7-2 TGTGCCAGCAGCTTAGCAGTAGAGCCCCAAGAGACCCAGTACTTC CASSLAVEPQETQYF
TRBJ2-6 few . TRBV11-3 TGTGCCAGCAGCTTAGATCTGGACCTGGGGGGAGGGGCCAACGTCCTGACTTTC CASSLDLDLGGGANVLTF
TRBJ1-2 . . TRBV10-3 TGTGCCATCAGTGAGCCGACAGGTATCGAAAGAAGCTACACCTTC CAISEPTGIERSYTF
TRBJ1-3 . . TRBV30 TGTGCCTGGGGGGGGCGTGGTGAGACCTACTCTGGAAACACCATATATTTT CAWGGRGETYSGNTIYF
TRBJ1-1 . TRBD1 TRBV27 TGTGCCAGCAGTCCAAAAGGACAGGGTTTAAACACTGAAGCTTTCTTT CASSPKGQGLNTEAFF
TRBJ2-5 . . TRBV11-2 TGTGCCAGCAGCTTTGGCCCGAGCGGGTCTCAAGAGACCCAGTACTTC CASSFGPSGSQETQYF
TRBJ2-2 few . TRBV10-2 TGCGCCAGCAGGACGGACCCTACCGGGGAGCTGTTTTTT CASRTDPTGELFF
TRBJ2-6 . . TRBV10-3 TGTGCCATCAGTGGAAGGTCCCTCCACTCTGGGGCCAACGTCCTGACTTTC CAISGRSLHSGANVLTF
TRBJ2-3 once . TRBV4-1 TGCGCCAGCAGCTTCCCAGGGGAGGCAGATACGCAGTATTTT CASSFPGEADTQYF
TRBJ2-3 . TRBD1 TRBV14 TGTGCCAGCAGCTCTACAGGGGGCGCATCAGATACGCAGTATTTT CASSSTGGASDTQYF
TRBJ1-2 . TRBD1 TRBV5-4 TGTGCCAGCAGCTTATCGGGGACAGCCTATGGCTACACCTTC CASSLSGTAYGYTF
TRBJ2-1 . TRBD1 TRBV18 TGTGCCAGCTCACCGGGACAGGGGGTGACTTACAATGAGCAGTTCTTC CASSPGQGVTYNEQFF
TRBJ2-7 once . TRBV5-4 TGTGCCAGCAGCCCGCGTGACCCGGGACCCCAGGACTACGAGCAGTACTTC CASSPRDPGPQDYEQYF
TRBJ2-3 . . TRBV11-2 TGTGCCAGCAGCTTACCCGGGACTAGCACAGATACGCAGTATTTT CASSLPGTSTDTQYF
TRBJ1-3 . TRBD1 TRBV18 TGTGCCAGCTCAACCCTCGGCAGACAGGGATCTGGAAACACCATATATTTT CASSTLGRQGSGNTIYF
TRBJ1-1 . . TRBV27 TGTGCCAGCAGTTTATCCTTTTCGCCTCGGGACATTATTTTGAACACTGAAGCTTTCTTT CASSLSFSPRDIILNTEAFF
TRBJ2-7 . . TRBV14 TGTGCCAGCAGCCAAGTCTCCTACGAGCAGTACTTC CASSQVSYEQYF
TRBJ1-3 . . TRBV27 TGTGCCAGCAGCGTGTCAGGGTACGGAAACACCATATATTTT CASSVSGYGNTIYF
TRBJ2-3 . . TRBV4-1 TGCGCCAGCAGCCAGGTAGGAGGGCACACAGATACGCAGTATTTT CASSQVGGHTDTQYF
TRBJ2-3 . TRBD2 TRBV2 TGTGCCAGCTTCGGGGGGGCCACTCCAGATACGCAGTATTTT CASFGGATPDTQYF
TRBJ1-1 . . TRBV20-1 TGCAGTGCAACGGGAAACACTGAAGCTTTCTTT CSATGNTEAFF
TRBJ1-5 . . TRBV6-5 TGTGCCAGCAGTTTGGGGGCAAATCAGCCCCAGCATTTT CASSLGANQPQHF